The T cell receptor (beta chain) described here comes from a study of blood T cell repertoires in COVID-19. Looking at the study overall: Samples taken during acute and convalescent COVID-19 were collected in the United States, Italy and Spain. From T cells, B-cell-depleted T cells, or PBMCs came the material, which was cDNA or gDNA.

Assay used: immunoSEQ multiplex PCR; TCRdb lists only in-frame clones, some missing. The table has 35,000 to 50,000 clones, roughly 88% seen once; the top ten hold approximately 1.5%. V dropped 1 base and J dropped 7 bases, with 19 bases sitting between them. Germline loops: CDR1 MGHRA, CDR2 YSYEKL. CDR3 length: 16 amino acids. The sequencing sample was made of peripheral blood. This receptor was taken from a woman in her thirties or forties with acute or convalescent COVID-19. J is TRBJ2-5 and V is TRBV4-1; a possible D gene is TRBD2 (6 bases). The CDR3 reads CASSQVQLGLGGTQYF. CDR3 nucleotides: TGCGCCAGCAGCCAAGTCCAGCTAGGCCTGGGAGGGACCCAGTACTTC.